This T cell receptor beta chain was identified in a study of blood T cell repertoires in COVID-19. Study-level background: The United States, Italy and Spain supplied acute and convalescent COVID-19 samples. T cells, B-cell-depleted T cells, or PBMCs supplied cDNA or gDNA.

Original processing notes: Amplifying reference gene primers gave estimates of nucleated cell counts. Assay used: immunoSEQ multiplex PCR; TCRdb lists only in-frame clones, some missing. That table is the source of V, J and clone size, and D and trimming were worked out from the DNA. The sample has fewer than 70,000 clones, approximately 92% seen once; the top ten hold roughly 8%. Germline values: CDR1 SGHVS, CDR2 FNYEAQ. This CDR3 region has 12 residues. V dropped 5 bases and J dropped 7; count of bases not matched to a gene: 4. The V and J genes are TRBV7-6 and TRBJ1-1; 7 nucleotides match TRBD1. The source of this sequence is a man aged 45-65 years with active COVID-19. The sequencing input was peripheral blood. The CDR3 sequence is CASSTGTVEAFF. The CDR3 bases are TGTGCCAGCAGCACCGGGACAGTTGAAGCTTTCTTT. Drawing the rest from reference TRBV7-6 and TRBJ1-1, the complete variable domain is GAGVSQSPRYKVTKRGQDVALRCDPISGHVSLYWYRQALGQGPEFLTYFNYEAQQDKSGLPNDRFSAERPEGSISTLTIQRTEQRDSAMYRCASSTGTVEAFFGQGTRLTVV.